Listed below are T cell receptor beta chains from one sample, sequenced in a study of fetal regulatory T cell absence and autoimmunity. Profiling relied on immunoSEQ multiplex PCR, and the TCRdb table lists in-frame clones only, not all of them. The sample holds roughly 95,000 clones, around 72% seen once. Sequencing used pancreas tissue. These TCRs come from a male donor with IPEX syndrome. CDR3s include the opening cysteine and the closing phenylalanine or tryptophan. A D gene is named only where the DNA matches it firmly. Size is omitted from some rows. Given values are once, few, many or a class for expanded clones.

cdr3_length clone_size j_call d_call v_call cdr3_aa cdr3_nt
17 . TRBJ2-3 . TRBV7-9 CASSLSLKLEATDTQYF TGTGCCAGCAGCTTAAGCTTAAAACTGGAAGCGACAGATACGCAGTATTTT
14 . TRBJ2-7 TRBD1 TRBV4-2 CASSHTGTGNEQYF TGTGCCAGCAGCCATACCGGGACAGGGAACGAGCAGTACTTC
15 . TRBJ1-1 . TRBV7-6 CASSLGRGWNTEAFF TGTGCCAGCAGCTTAGGCAGGGGATGGAACACTGAAGCTTTCTTT
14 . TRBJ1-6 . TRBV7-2 CASSLEARYSPLHF TGTGCCAGCAGCTTAGAGGCGCGGTATTCACCCCTCCACTTT
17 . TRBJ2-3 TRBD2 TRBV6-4 CASRRLPSGNVTDTQYF TGTGCCAGCAGGAGGCTACCTAGCGGGAATGTCACAGATACGCAGTATTTT
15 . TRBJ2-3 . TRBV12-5 CASGLSGLFTDTQCF TGTGCTAGTGGTTTGTCGGGCCTTTTCACAGATACGCAGTGTTTT
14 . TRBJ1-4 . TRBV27 CASSRGPKWEKLFF TGTGCCAGCTCCCGGGGCCCCAAGTGGGAAAAACTGTTTTTT
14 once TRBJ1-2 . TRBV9 CASSVGSGPGGYTF TGTGCCAGCAGCGTGGGGAGCGGGCCGGGGGGCTACACCTTC
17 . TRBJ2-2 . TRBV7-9 CASSLDKRRASTRELFF TGTGCCAGCAGCTTAGACAAAAGGAGGGCTTCTACCCGGGAGCTGTTTTTT
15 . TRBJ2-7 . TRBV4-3 CASSQDYGGPYEQYF TGCGCCAGCAGCCAAGACTACGGGGGGCCCTACGAGCAGTACTTC
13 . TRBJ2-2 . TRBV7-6 CASSLGGTGELFF TGTGCCAGCAGCTTAGGGGGCACCGGGGAGCTGTTTTTT
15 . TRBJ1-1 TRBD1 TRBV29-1 CSVGDRGRMNTEAFF TGCAGCGTTGGGGACAGGGGGCGCATGAACACTGAAGCTTTCTTT
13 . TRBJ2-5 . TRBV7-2 CASSPDPRETQYF TGTGCCAGCAGCCCCGACCCTCGAGAGACCCAGTACTTC
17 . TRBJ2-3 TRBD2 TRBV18 CASSPRGERGARNTQYF TGTGCCAGCTCACCACGTGGGGAGCGGGGGGCTCGGAATACGCAGTATTTT
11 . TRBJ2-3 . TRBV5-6 CASGLTDTQYF TGTGCCAGCGGCTTAACAGATACGCAGTATTTT
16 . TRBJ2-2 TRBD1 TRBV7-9 CASSFSGTGGAGELFF TGTGCCAGCAGCTTCTCCGGGACAGGGGGCGCCGGGGAGCTGTTTTTT
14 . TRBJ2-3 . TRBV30 CAWSVMASTDTQYF TGTGCCTGGAGTGTAATGGCTAGCACAGATACGCAGTATTTT
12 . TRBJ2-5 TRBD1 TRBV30 CAWDREYETQYF TGTGCCTGGGACAGGGAATATGAGACCCAGTACTTC
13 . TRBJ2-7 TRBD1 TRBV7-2 CASSPRTGEGQYF TGTGCCAGCAGCCCCCGGACAGGGGAAGGGCAGTACTTC